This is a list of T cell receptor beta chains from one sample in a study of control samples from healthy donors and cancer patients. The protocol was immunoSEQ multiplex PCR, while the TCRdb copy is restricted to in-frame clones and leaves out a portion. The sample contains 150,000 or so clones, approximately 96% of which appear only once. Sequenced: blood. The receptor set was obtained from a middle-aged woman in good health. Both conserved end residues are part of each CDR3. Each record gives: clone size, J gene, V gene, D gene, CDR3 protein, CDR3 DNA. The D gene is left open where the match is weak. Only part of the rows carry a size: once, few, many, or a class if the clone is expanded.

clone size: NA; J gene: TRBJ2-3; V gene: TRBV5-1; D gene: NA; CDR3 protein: CASSLENSRGRTDTQYF; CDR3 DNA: TGCGCCAGCAGCTTGGAAAATAGTCGGGGTCGCACAGATACGCAGTATTTT
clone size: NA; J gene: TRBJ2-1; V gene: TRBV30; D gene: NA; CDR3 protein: CAWSRGEGYNEQFF; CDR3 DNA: TGTGCCTGGAGTAGGGGGGAGGGCTACAATGAGCAGTTCTTC
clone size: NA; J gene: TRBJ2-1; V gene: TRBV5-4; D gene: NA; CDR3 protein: CASSLTGANNEQFF; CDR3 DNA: TGTGCCAGCAGCTTGACGGGAGCGAACAATGAGCAGTTCTTC
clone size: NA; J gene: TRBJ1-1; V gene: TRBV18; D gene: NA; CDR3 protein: CASSPRDGNTEAFF; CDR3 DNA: TGTGCCAGCTCACCAAGGGACGGGAACACTGAAGCTTTCTTT
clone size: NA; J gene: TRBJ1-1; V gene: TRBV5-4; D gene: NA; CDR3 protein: CASSANRVNTEAFF; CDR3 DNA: TGTGCCAGCAGCGCGAACCGGGTGAACACTGAAGCTTTCTTT
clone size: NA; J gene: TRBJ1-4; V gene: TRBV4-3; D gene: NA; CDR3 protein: CASSREVLGGNEKLFF; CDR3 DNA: TGCGCCAGCAGCCGAGAGGTCCTTGGGGGGAATGAAAAACTGTTTTTT
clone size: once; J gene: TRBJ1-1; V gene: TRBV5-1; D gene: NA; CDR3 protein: CASTQVENTEAFF; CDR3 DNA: TGCGCCAGCACCCAGGTTGAGAACACTGAAGCTTTCTTT
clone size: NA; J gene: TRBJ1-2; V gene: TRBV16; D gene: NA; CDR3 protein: CASSQSAGRSNYGYTF; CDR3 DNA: TGTGCCAGCAGCCAATCGGCAGGCCGGTCCAACTATGGCTACACCTTC
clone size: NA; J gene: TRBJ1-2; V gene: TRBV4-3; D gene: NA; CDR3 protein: CASSQDLGLANYGYTF; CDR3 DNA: TGCGCCAGCAGCCAAGATCTGGGACTAGCTAACTATGGCTACACCTTC
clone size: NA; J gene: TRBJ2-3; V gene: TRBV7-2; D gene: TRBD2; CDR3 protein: CASSLGASGGTDTQYF; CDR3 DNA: TGTGCCAGCAGCTTAGGGGCTAGCGGGGGAACAGATACGCAGTATTTT
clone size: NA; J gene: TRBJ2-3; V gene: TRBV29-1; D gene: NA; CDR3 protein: CSVDGQGTDTQYF; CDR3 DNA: TGCAGCGTTGACGGGCAGGGAACAGATACGCAGTATTTT
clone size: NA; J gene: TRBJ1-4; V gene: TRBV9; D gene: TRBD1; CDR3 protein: CASSARTGGENEKLFF; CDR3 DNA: TGTGCCAGCAGCGCCCGGACAGGGGGCGAGAATGAAAAACTGTTTTTT
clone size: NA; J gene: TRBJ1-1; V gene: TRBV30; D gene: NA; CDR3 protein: CAWSVLNGNNAFF; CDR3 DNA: TGTGCCTGGAGTGTACTTAACGGGAACAACGCTTTCTTT
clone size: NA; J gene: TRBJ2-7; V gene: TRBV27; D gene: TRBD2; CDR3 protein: CASSFLAGGTYEQYF; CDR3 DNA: TGTGCCAGCAGTTTTCTAGCGGGGGGCACCTACGAGCAGTACTTC
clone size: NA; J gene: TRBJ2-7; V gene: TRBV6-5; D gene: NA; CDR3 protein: CASSQAGVYEQYF; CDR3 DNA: TGTGCCAGCAGTCAGGCAGGGGTCTACGAGCAGTACTTC
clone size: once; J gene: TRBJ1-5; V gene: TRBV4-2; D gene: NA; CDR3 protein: CASSQDPGGGYSNQPQHF; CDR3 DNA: TGTGCCAGCAGCCAGGACCCTGGAGGGGGTTATAGCAATCAGCCCCAGCATTTT
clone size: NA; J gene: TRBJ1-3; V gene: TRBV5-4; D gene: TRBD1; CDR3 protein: CASSLGGEGATGNTIYF; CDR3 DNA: TGTGCCAGCAGCTTGGGTGGGGAGGGGGCGACTGGAAACACCATATATTTT
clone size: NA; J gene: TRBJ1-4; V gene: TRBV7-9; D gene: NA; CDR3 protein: CASSSSREKLFF; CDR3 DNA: TGTGCCAGCAGCTCCAGTCGTGAAAAACTGTTTTTT
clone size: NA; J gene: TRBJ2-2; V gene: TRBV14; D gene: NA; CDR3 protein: CASSQFKNTGELFF; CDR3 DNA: TGTGCCAGCAGCCAATTTAAGAACACCGGGGAGCTGTTTTTT
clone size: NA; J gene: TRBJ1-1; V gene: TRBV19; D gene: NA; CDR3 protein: CASSGTRVAFF; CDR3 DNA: TGTGCCAGTAGTGGTACGAGGGTGGCTTTCTTT
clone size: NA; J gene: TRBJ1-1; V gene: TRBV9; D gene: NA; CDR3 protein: CASSGLIAQEAFF; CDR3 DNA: TGTGCCAGCAGCGGACTCATTGCACAGGAGGCTTTCTTT
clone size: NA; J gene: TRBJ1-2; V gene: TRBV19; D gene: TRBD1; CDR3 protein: CASSSSPAGQGSSYTF; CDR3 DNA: TGTGCCAGTAGTTCCAGCCCAGCGGGACAGGGGTCGAGCTACACCTTC